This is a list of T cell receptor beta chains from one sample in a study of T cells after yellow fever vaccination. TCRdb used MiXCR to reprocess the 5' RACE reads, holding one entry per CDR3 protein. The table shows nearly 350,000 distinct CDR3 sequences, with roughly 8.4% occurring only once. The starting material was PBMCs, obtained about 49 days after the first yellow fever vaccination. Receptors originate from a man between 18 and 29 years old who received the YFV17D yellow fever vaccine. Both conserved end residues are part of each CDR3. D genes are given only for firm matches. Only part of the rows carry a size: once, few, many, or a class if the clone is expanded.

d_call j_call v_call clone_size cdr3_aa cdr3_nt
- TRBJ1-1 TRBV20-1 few CSATEKNTEAFF TGCAGTGCTACCGAGAAGAACACTGAAGCTTTCTTT
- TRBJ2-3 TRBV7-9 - CASSVTFRDSSTQYF TGTGCCAGCAGCGTAACATTCCGGGACTCGTCTACGCAGTATTTT
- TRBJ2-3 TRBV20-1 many CSARVRTDTQYF TGCAGTGCTAGAGTACGGACAGATACGCAGTATTTT
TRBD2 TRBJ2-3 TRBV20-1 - CSARPGGDTQYF TGCAGTGCTAGACCGGGAGGGGATACGCAGTATTTT
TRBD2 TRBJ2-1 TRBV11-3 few CASSRGLNNEQFF TGTGCCAGCAGCCGGGGACTAAACAATGAGCAGTTCTTC
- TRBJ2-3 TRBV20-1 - CSAREIAAYTQYF TGCAGTGCTAGAGAGATAGCGGCCTATACGCAGTATTTT
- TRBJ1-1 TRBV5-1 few CASSLRGGITEAFF TGCGCCAGCAGCTTGCGGGGGGGGATTACTGAAGCTTTCTTT
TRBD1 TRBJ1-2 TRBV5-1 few CASSPTGTGDGYTF TGCGCCAGCAGTCCAACCGGGACAGGGGACGGCTACACCTTC
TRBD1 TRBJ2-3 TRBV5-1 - CASSSRTGGAWTDTQYF TGCGCCAGCAGCTCCCGGACAGGGGGCGCCTGGACAGATACGCAGTATTTT
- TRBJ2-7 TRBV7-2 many CASSLRAQGVGYEQYF TGTGCCAGCAGCCTAAGAGCACAGGGTGTAGGATACGAGCAGTACTTC
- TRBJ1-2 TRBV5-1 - CASSPVGEYNYGYTF TGCGCCAGCAGCCCGGTAGGGGAATATAACTATGGCTACACCTTC
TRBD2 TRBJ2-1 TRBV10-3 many CAISGAGWRSGVHNEQFF TGTGCCATCAGTGGGGCAGGGTGGAGGAGCGGGGTCCACAATGAGCAGTTCTTC
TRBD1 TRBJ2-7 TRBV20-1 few CSAMGQLYEQYF TGCAGTGCTATGGGACAGCTTTACGAGCAGTACTTC
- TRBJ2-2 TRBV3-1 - CASSPTGGYTGELFF TGTGCCAGCAGCCCAACGGGTGGGTACACCGGGGAGCTGTTTTTT
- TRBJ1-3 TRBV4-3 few CASSQDPSISGNTIYF TGCGCCAGCAGCCAAGATCCGTCGATCTCTGGAAACACCATATATTTT
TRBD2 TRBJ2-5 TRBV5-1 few CASTPGGEGTQYF TGCGCCAGCACTCCGGGGGGAGAAGGGACCCAGTACTTC
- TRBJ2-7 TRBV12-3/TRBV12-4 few CASAPPLGEQYF TGTGCCAGCGCCCCCCCGCTGGGCGAGCAGTACTTC
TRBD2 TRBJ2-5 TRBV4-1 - CASSQVLAGGETQYF TGCGCCAGCAGCCAAGTTCTAGCGGGGGGAGAGACCCAGTACTTC
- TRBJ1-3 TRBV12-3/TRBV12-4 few CASSWGGTSAGNTIYF TGTGCCAGCAGTTGGGGGGGTACCTCTGCAGGAAACACCATATATTTT
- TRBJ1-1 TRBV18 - CASSPQEGVGENTEAFF TGTGCCAGCTCACCACAGGAGGGAGTGGGTGAGAACACTGAAGCTTTCTTT
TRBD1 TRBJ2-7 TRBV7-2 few CASSIQGYEQYF TGTGCCAGCAGCATACAGGGGTACGAGCAGTACTTC
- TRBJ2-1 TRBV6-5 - CASSYPRGAISYNEQFF TGTGCCAGCAGTTATCCACGGGGGGCGATCTCCTACAATGAGCAGTTCTTC
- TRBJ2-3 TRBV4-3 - CASSRDGVPTDTQYF TGCGCCAGCAGCCGGGACGGCGTCCCAACAGATACGCAGTATTTT